This T cell receptor (beta chain) is from a study of T cell responses to AZD1222 COVID-19 vaccine. General study findings and limits: Most donors were white British, females outnumbered males, and clonal diversity was possibly underestimated.

About this clone: Its target is unknown.

TCRdb keeps only in-frame clones here, not all; method: immunoSEQ multiplex PCR. In the table there are around 100,000 clones, about 86% of which are singletons. The specimen was peripheral blood, collected on day 0 of AZD1222 vaccination. This TCR was recovered from an adult in good health.

CDR3 bases: TGTGCCAGCAGCCAAGATGGGGGACAGAGCTCCTATAATTCACCCCTCCACTTT. Amino acids: CASSQDGGQSSYNSPLHF. This rearrangement joins TRBV4-2 to TRBJ1-6; 7 nucleotides line up with TRBD1. This CDR3 is 18 amino acids long. Germline CDR1 is LGHNA and CDR2 is YNFKEQ. The ends lost 0 bases at V and 0 bases at J; junction bases unmatched: 5.